The subject of this entry is one T cell receptor beta chain. Germline CDR1 is LNHDA and CDR2 is SQIVND (reference sequence). Trimming shortened V by 3 bases and J by 8 bases, and 13 bases separated the two germline ends. The CDR3 is made up of 14 amino acids. The data were obtained in a study of blood T cell repertoires in COVID-19. Looking at the study overall: Some COVID-19 samples were acute and others convalescent; all came from the United States, Italy and Spain. T cells, B-cell-depleted T cells, or PBMCs provided the cDNA or gDNA that served as material.

In the authors' methods: Amplified reference gene primers provided the basis for estimating nucleated cell counts. Only in-frame clones appear in the TCRdb table, and some are missing; sequencing was by immunoSEQ multiplex PCR. That table gives V, J and clone size, and the DNA gave D and trimming. This sample has 130,000 to 150,000 clones, with roughly 80% found just once. The source is a human donor in a cohort sampled during active COVID-19. The genes are TRBV19 and TRBJ1-4; possible D gene TRBD1, 5 bases. Sequenced material: peripheral blood. The CDR3 DNA sequence: TGTGCCAGTAGTATGGGAGGGAAGGGGGAAAAACTGTTTTTT. It codes for CASSMGGKGEKLFF.